This TCR beta chain was recorded in a study of T cells expressing NK-cell markers. Study-wide context: All TCR beta repertoires analysed originated from sorted CD3+CD56+NKG2C+, CD3+CD56+NKG2C- and CD3+CD56-NKG2C+ T cells. The study sequenced eight donors, seven HCMV-seropositive and one seronegative.

A 5'RACE template switching approach incorporating UMIs was used to make TCR beta cDNA. Reanalyzing the 5' RACE reads, TCRdb keeps one entry per CDR3 protein, without DNA. The sample table sets out over 350,000 distinct CDR3 sequences. This CDR3 is 12 amino acids long. Germline CDR1 SGHKS, CDR2 YYEKEE (reference sequence). This receptor was taken from a woman between 45 and 65 years old in good health. Sequenced material: blood T cells: a sorted CD56 or NKG2C T cell subset, CD4+ or CD8+ T cells, or bulk PBMC T cells (not recorded which). This chain connects TRBV5-5 to TRBJ2-2; TCRdb returns TRBD2, unconfirmable since there is no DNA. CDR3 protein: CASSPRGGELFF.